One and the same sample provided the 14 T cell receptor beta chains below, sequenced in a study of T cells in Graves' hyperthyroidism and ophthalmopathy. RNA transcripts served as the template for amplifying TCR beta CDR3 regions. The HTBI primer set drove a first-round RT-PCR of the TCR CDR3. TCRdb used MiXCR to reprocess the multiplex PCR reads, holding one entry per CDR3 protein. The table includes a few hundred thousand distinct CDR3 sequences, roughly 14% detected once. Sequencing used blood. Receptors were obtained from a woman younger than 45 with Graves' hyperthyroidism.

In this sample, this clonotype turned up many times. The gene calls are TRBV11-2 and TRBJ2-5; D may correspond to TRBD1 or TRBD2 (6 bases each). Germline values: CDR1 SGHAT, CDR2 FQNNGV. This CDR3 contains 15 residues. V was pared by 5 bases and J by 3 bases, with 16 bases between. The CDR3: CASSAGTPAKETQYF. In nucleotides, the CDR3 is TGTGCCAGCAGCGCGGGGACACCTGCTAAAGAGACCCAGTACTTC.

This clonotype was seen ten or more times. This chain links TRBV6-1 with TRBJ2-2; the D is unclear. CDR1 is MNHNS and CDR2 is SASEGT in the germline V gene. The CDR3 totals 13 residues. V was shortened by 6 bases and J by 3 bases, with 8 bases between the two germline ends. This chain's CDR3 is CASRRYDTGELFF. DNA for the CDR3: TGTGCCAGCAGGCGATACGACACCGGGGAGCTGTTTTTT.

Ten or more counts support this clonotype. This chain joins TRBV11-2 and TRBJ2-7; D is uncertain. Germline-derived CDR1 and CDR2 are SGHAT and FQNNGV. The CDR3 spans 14 residues. Between the trimmed V and J ends, which lost 1 base and 0 bases, there was a span of 7 bases. As DNA, the CDR3 is TGTGCCAGCAGCTTAGGGAGTAGCTCCTACGAGCAGTACTTC. Translated, it gives CASSLGSSSYEQYF. The complete variable domain, with remaining parts taken from reference TRBV11-2 and TRBJ2-7, reads EAGVAQSPRYKIIEKRQSVAFWCNPISGHATLYWYQQILGQGPKLLIQFQNNGVVDDSQLPKDRFSAERLKGVDSTLKIQPAKLEDSAVYLCASSLGSSSYEQYFGPGTRLTVT.

This clonotype was observed a few times. CDR3 nucleotide sequence: TGCGCCAGCAGCGCGGGGGGTGGGCTGTTCGAGTTCTTC. This gives the protein CASSAGGGLFEFF. The gene calls are TRBV5-1 and TRBJ2-1, with 8 positions matching TRBD2. CDR1 SGHRS and CDR2 YFSETQ come from the germline V gene. J gave up 14 bases and V 4 bases, and 11 bases lay outside the gene matches. The CDR3 totals 13 residues.

This clonotype showed up many times. The chain joins TRBV12-3 or TRBV12-4 to TRBJ2-1; tentative D call: TRBD2 (5 bases). V was cut by 6 bases and J by 6 bases, with 18 bases left in between. The CDR3 runs to 15 residues. The CDR3 nucleotides read TGTGCCAGCAGCCCCTTCCGGGATGACTTCAATGAGCAGTTCTTC. This codes for CASSPFRDDFNEQFF.

This clonotype was detected ten times or more. The CDR3 DNA sequence: TGTGCCAGCAGCCCCTCGGCTAGGCCATACGAGCAGTACTTC. Protein sequence: CASSPSARPYEQYF. V gene TRBV3-1 combines with J gene TRBJ2-7, with D unclear. The CDR3 totals 14 residues. The V end was cut by 4 bases, the J end by 4 bases, with 14 bases between. CDR1 is LGHDT and CDR2 is YNNKEL in the germline V gene (reference sequence).

This chain links TRBV14 with TRBJ2-5; TRBD2 matches at 13 bases. Germline CDR1 and CDR2: SGHDN and FVKESK. The CDR3 has 15 residues. With 2 bases clipped from V and 4 bases from J, the junction kept 1 base outside the gene matches. Here the CDR3 reads CASSQTSGRGETQYF. Here the CDR3 DNA reads TGTGCCAGCAGCCAAACTAGCGGGAGGGGAGAGACCCAGTACTTC.

The V call is TRBV15, the J call TRBJ2-2; possibly TRBD2 for D (5 bases). V lost 1 base and J 2 bases, leaving 23 bases between the germline ends. CDR1 is LNHNV, CDR2 YYDKDF, per germline (reference sequence). CDR3 length: 20 residues. CDR3 nucleotide sequence: TGTGCCACCAGCAGAGGAGCCCCATCGGGAAGGGCTAGAAACACCGGGGAGCTGTTTTTT. Its protein product is CATSRGAPSGRARNTGELFF.

The V call is TRBV9, the J call TRBJ1-2, with TRBD1 matching over 9 bases. Germline V lookup: CDR1 SGDLS, CDR2 YYNGEE. Trimming at V came to 2 bases and at J to 8 bases, leaving 10 bases not matched to a gene. CDR3 size: 15 residues. CDR3: CASSVGRTGDAGYTF. In DNA form, the CDR3 reads TGTGCCAGCAGCGTGGGGAGGACAGGGGATGCCGGCTACACCTTC.

The rearrangement joins TRBV14 to TRBJ2-1; 7 positions match TRBD2. This CDR3 contains 17 residues. After removal of 4 bases from V and 2 bases from J, the junction contained 11 bases not matched to a gene. Per germline, CDR1 SGHDN and CDR2 FVKESK. CDR3 sequence reads: CASSPRPTSAAYNEQFF. For the CDR3, the DNA is TGTGCCAGCAGCCCGAGACCTACTAGCGCAGCCTACAATGAGCAGTTCTTC.

This clonotype was found many times. The V call is TRBV7-2, the J call TRBJ2-1, with 9 nucleotides matching TRBD2. Germline values: CDR1 SGHTA, CDR2 FQGNSA. CDR3 length equals 16 residues. The ends lost 2 bases at V and 4 bases at J; junction bases unmatched: 6. The CDR3 region is CASSLSWSGRYNEQFF. In DNA form, the CDR3 reads TGTGCCAGCAGCTTAAGTTGGAGCGGGAGGTACAATGAGCAGTTCTTC.

This clonotype was detected many times. The CDR3 loop is CASSPPGTGMNQPQHF. CDR3 nucleotide sequence: TGTGCCAGCTCACCACCCGGGACAGGGATGAATCAGCCCCAGCATTTT. This chain links TRBV18 with TRBJ1-5; TRBD1 agrees at 9 bases. V was pared by 0 bases and J by 4 bases, with 4 bases of the junction left unmatched. The CDR3 spans 16 residues. Germline V gene lookup returns CDR1 KGHSH and CDR2 LQKENI.

This clonotype was observed a handful of times. The genes are TRBV9 and TRBJ1-2; no definite D call. The germline V gene has CDR1 SGDLS and CDR2 YYNGEE. V was cut by 0 bases and J by 3 bases, with 9 bases left in between. The CDR3 runs to 14 residues. The CDR3 spells CASSVAGGDYGYTF. CDR3 DNA sequence: TGTGCCAGCAGCGTAGCCGGCGGAGACTATGGCTACACCTTC.

The chain couples TRBV15 to TRBJ2-3, with a weak D call TRBD2 (7 bases). The V gene lost 5 bases and the J gene lost 1 base, with 19 bases spanning the gap. The CDR3 has 17 amino acids. Per the germline V gene, CDR1 is LNHNV and CDR2 is YYDKDF (reference sequence). CDR3 coding DNA: TGTGCCACCAGCGACATCTTAGGGGGGGAACGCACAGATACGCAGTATTTT. Translated: CATSDILGGERTDTQYF.